This T cell receptor beta chain was sequenced in a study of control samples from healthy donors and cancer patients. V lost 6 bases and J lost 11; bases outside the gene matches: 11. This CDR3 is 13 amino acids long. The germline V gene encodes CDR1 SQVTM and CDR2 ANQGSEA. Generated by immunoSEQ multiplex PCR, the TCRdb table keeps only in-frame clones and is missing some. Here the sample spans about 130,000 clones, 92% being singletons. The source is a woman aged 45-65 years in good health. The sample comprised blood. This chain links TRBV29-1 with TRBJ2-1, with 9 bases fitting TRBD2. The CDR3 here is CSVVLAGWTKQFF. The CDR3, as DNA: TGCAGCGTGGTGCTAGCGGGGTGGACTAAGCAGTTCTTC.